This is a list of T cell receptor beta chains from one sample in a study of blood T cell repertoires in COVID-19. Using immunoSEQ multiplex PCR, the repertoire was profiled, and TCRdb retains in-frame clones only, with some absent. The table records about 230,000 clones, approximately 82% of them present only once. The sequenced sample consisted of peripheral blood. These receptors originate from a man aged 35-49 years who had recovered from COVID-19. Each CDR3 is given with its conserved first and last residue. A D gene is named only where the DNA matches it firmly. Some rows have no size entry. The others give once, few or many, or a class for an expanded clone.

j_gene | len | d_gene | abundance | v_gene | CDR3nt | CDR3aa
TRBJ1-2 | 12 | TRBD1 | NA | TRBV2 | TGTGCCAGCCGGAGGGGGCGCGGTGGCTACACCTTC | CASRRGRGGYTF
TRBJ2-7 | 15 | TRBD1 | NA | TRBV5-6 | TGTGCCAGCAGCTTGGGGACAGGGGGCATCGACGAGCAGTACTTC | CASSLGTGGIDEQYF
TRBJ2-7 | 14 | TRBD1 | NA | TRBV10-2 | TGCGCCAGCAGTGCTGACAGGGGGCTCTACGAGCAGTACTTC | CASSADRGLYEQYF
TRBJ1-1 | 16 | NA | few | TRBV7-8 | TGTGCCAGCAGCCCCCAAGGGAGGGGCCAGAACACTGAAGCTTTCTTT | CASSPQGRGQNTEAFF
TRBJ2-2 | 15 | TRBD1 | few | TRBV11-2 | TGTGCCAGCAGCTACCGGGACAGGGGTGCCGGGGAGCTGTTTTTT | CASSYRDRGAGELFF
TRBJ2-2 | 13 | NA | once | TRBV6-5 | TGTGCCAGCAGTCCCGTGTTTACCGGGGAGCTGTTTTTT | CASSPVFTGELFF
TRBJ2-1 | 13 | NA | few | TRBV10-3 | TGTGCCATCAGTGACGGGGGGCCCAATGAGCAGTTCTTC | CAISDGGPNEQFF
TRBJ1-3 | 14 | NA | few | TRBV19 | TGTGCCAGTAGTCCGCGGGACTCTGGAAACACCATATATTTT | CASSPRDSGNTIYF
TRBJ1-1 | 15 | NA | NA | TRBV15 | TGTGCCACCAGCAGAGATAAAGGAGGGAGCACTGAAGCTTTCTTT | CATSRDKGGSTEAFF
TRBJ2-7 | 13 | NA | NA | TRBV6-5 | TGTGCCAGCAGGGGGAGGAGCTCCTACGAGCAGTACTTC | CASRGRSSYEQYF
TRBJ1-2 | 15 | TRBD1 | few | TRBV7-9 | TGTGCCAGCAGCGCATGGGACAGGGGGCAGGTTGGCTACACCTTC | CASSAWDRGQVGYTF
TRBJ1-2 | 14 | NA | NA | TRBV6-1 | TGTGCCAGCAGTGAGGAGGGCTCGGGCTATGGCTACACCTTC | CASSEEGSGYGYTF
TRBJ2-5 | 15 | TRBD2 | NA | TRBV10-2 | TGCGCCAGCAGTGAGTCACTAGCGGCCCAAGAGACCCAGTACTTC | CASSESLAAQETQYF
TRBJ1-6 | 13 | NA | NA | TRBV6-6 | TGTGCCAGCAGATTCGCGGGGAATTCACCCCTCCACTTT | CASRFAGNSPLHF
TRBJ2-5 | 15 | NA | NA | TRBV5-1 | TGCGCCAGCAGCTTGTCCCAAACTTACCCTGAGACCCAGTACTTC | CASSLSQTYPETQYF
TRBJ1-3 | 14 | NA | NA | TRBV6-5 | TGTGCCAGCAGACCAGGGACATTTGGAAACACCATATATTTT | CASRPGTFGNTIYF
TRBJ1-2 | 14 | TRBD1 | NA | TRBV6-6 | TGTGCCAGCAGGAGACAGGGGGCAGGCTATGGCTACACCTTC | CASRRQGAGYGYTF
TRBJ1-2 | 17 | TRBD1 | NA | TRBV27 | TGTGCCAGCAGTTTAGCGGGACAGCCATTCTCAATCTATGGCTACACCTTC | CASSLAGQPFSIYGYTF
TRBJ2-3 | 16 | TRBD2 | once | TRBV5-1 | TGCGCCAGCAGCTTGGTTGGGACTAGGGAGGTTGGTACGCAGTATTTT | CASSLVGTREVGTQYF
TRBJ2-1 | 15 | TRBD2 | NA | TRBV7-2 | TGTGCCAGCAGCTACGGGGGGAGCTCCTACAATGAGCAGTTCTTC | CASSYGGSSYNEQFF
TRBJ2-7 | 12 | NA | NA | TRBV12-3/TRBV12-4 | TGTGCCAGCAGTTCCGGGACTCTAGAGCAGTACTTC | CASSSGTLEQYF
TRBJ2-3 | 16 | NA | NA | TRBV5-6 | TGTGCCAGCAGCGTACCGGGACTGGGCCATTCAGATACGCAGTATTTT | CASSVPGLGHSDTQYF
TRBJ1-5 | 16 | NA | once | TRBV3-1/TRBV3-2 | TGTGCCAGCAGCCAAGGAACAGGGCGAGCCAATCAGCCCCAGCATTTT | CASSQGTGRANQPQHF